Listed here are 21 T cell receptor beta chains from one sample, sequenced in a study of T cells in Graves' hyperthyroidism and ophthalmopathy (dated by TCRdb to about 2019). Libraries were made using multiplex PCR. This sample was sequenced with an Illumina HiSeq 2000. The TCR beta CDR3 regions were amplified from RNA transcripts. For the first round of RT-PCR on the TCR CDR3, the HTBI primer set was used together with the Qiagen OneStep RT-PCR kit. Starting from the raw public reads, TCRdb applied fastp trimming at Q25, assembled clones with MiXCR and retained in-frame beta chains. Entries are consolidated by CDR3 protein sequence, retaining the most common genes and DNA. A total of fewer than 800,000 distinct CDR3 sequences appear in this sample, about a sixth of them only once. The ten largest clones capture approximately 8.4% of the sample. What was sequenced was blood. The receptors here all came from a man in his late teens or twenties with Graves' hyperthyroidism.

Only a few counts were recorded for this clonotype. V gene TRBV27 combines with J gene TRBJ2-5, with 10 bases lining up with TRBD2. Losses at the gene ends were 7 bases for V and 7 bases for J; bases not matched to a gene: 3. The CDR3 contains 12 residues. Germline V gene data show CDR1 as MNHEY and CDR2 as SMNVEV (reference sequence). CDR3 loop: CASMSGRGTQYF. CDR3 DNA sequence: TGTGCCAGCATGAGCGGGAGGGGGACCCAGTACTTC.

The chain carries TRBV10-3 and TRBJ2-3, with D possibly TRBD2 on 6 matching bases. This CDR3 has 17 residues. V was pared by 4 bases and J by 1 base, with 18 bases between. Per germline, CDR1 ENHRY and CDR2 SYGVKD. The CDR3: CAISGSRLEGGTDTQYF. The CDR3 DNA is TGTGCCATCAGTGGTTCCCGACTAGAAGGAGGCACAGATACGCAGTATTTT.

This clonotype has just a few counts. This chain connects TRBV18 to TRBJ2-1, with 7 bases aligning to TRBD2. V was pared by 3 bases and J by 12 bases, with 11 bases of the junction left unmatched. The CDR3 contains 14 residues. Germline CDR1 is KGHSH and CDR2 is LQKENI. The CDR3 nucleotides are TGTGCCAGCTCACCGCCTGGGGAGGGTCAGGGGCAGTTCTTC. Translated, it gives CASSPPGEGQGQFF.

The chain has TRBV6-2 or TRBV6-3 and TRBJ1-2, with no clear D. This CDR3 has 15 residues. V lost 0 bases to trimming and J lost 8 bases, with 16 bases between them. Germline V gene data show CDR1 as MNHEY and CDR2 as SVGEGT. The CDR3 DNA reads TGTGCCAGCAGTTACTCGGCCGTCCTGGAGAGGGGCTACACCTTC. Translation: CASSYSAVLERGYTF.

The rearrangement uses TRBV7-2 and TRBJ1-2; D is undetermined. From germline, CDR1 is SGHTA and CDR2 FQGNSA. V dropped 4 bases and J dropped 5 bases, with 14 bases sitting between them. The CDR3 runs 14 residues. For the CDR3, the DNA is TGTGCCAGCAGCTCAGTTGGAGGGAATTATGGCTACACCTTC. It translates to CASSSVGGNYGYTF.

V is TRBV24-1 and J is TRBJ1-2, with D perhaps TRBD1 (6 bases). This CDR3 is built from 15 residues. Trimming took 3 bases from V and 2 from J, leaving 12 bases between them. The germline V gene encodes CDR1 KGHDR and CDR2 SFDVKD. CDR3 nucleotide sequence: TGTGCCACCAGTGATCCCCTCAGGGGCAACTATGGCTACACCTTC. This encodes CATSDPLRGNYGYTF.

This clonotype was seen ten or more times. This chain joins TRBV30 and TRBJ2-7, with 11 bases that match TRBD2. CDR1 and CDR2 (germline): GTSNPN, SVGIG (reference sequence). The CDR3 length is 14 residues. V shed 0 bases and J 7 bases; nucleotides not matched to a gene: 5. The CDR3 sequence: CAWSVMTSGMEQYF. CDR3 DNA: TGTGCCTGGAGTGTAATGACTAGCGGGATGGAGCAGTACTTC.

The genes are TRBV14 and TRBJ2-1; D gene unclear. The CDR3 runs to 12 residues. Germline lookup yields CDR1 SGHDN and CDR2 FVKESK. V was shortened by 4 bases and J by 8 bases, with 9 bases between the two germline ends. In DNA form, the CDR3 reads TGTGCCAGCAGCCCCTCGCCGGATGAGCAGTTCTTC. Encoded protein: CASSPSPDEQFF.

This clonotype has at least ten counts. The chain couples TRBV28 to TRBJ2-2; 14 bases are a match to TRBD2. Losses at the gene ends were 6 bases for V and 5 bases for J; bases not matched to a gene: 5. There are 16 residues in the CDR3. Per germline, CDR1 MDHEN and CDR2 SYDVKM. This CDR3 is CASRGLAGVGTGELFF. The DNA for the CDR3 is TGTGCCAGCAGGGGACTAGCGGGAGTAGGAACCGGGGAGCTGTTTTTT.

On this clonotype: A much larger clone differs by one base, so this may be a read error. This chain links TRBV20-1 with TRBJ2-7; possibly TRBD2 for D (6 bases). Trimming shortened V by 3 bases and J by 4 bases, and 19 bases separated the two germline ends. The CDR3 is 15 residues long. CDR1 is DFQATT and CDR2 is SNEGSKA in the germline V gene (reference sequence). CDR3 sequence (DNA): TGCAGTGCTAGCCGGGACTCGGCTCCCTTTTACGAGCAGTACTTC. Translated, it gives CSASRDSAPFYEQYF.

In its sample, this clonotype was seen many times. V usage is TRBV7-8 and J usage is TRBJ2-7; D remains unclear. The V end lost 5 bases, the J end lost 0 bases, and 17 bases lay between the germline ends. The CDR3 contains 16 residues. Looked up from germline, CDR1 is SGHVS and CDR2 is FQNEAQ. The CDR3 is CASSTDEMGSSYEQYF. CDR3 sequence (DNA): TGTGCCAGCAGCACTGACGAGATGGGCAGCTCCTACGAGCAGTACTTC.

There are many counts of this clonotype. V and J are TRBV29-1 and TRBJ2-2, with D maybe TRBD2 (5 bases). This CDR3 contains 15 residues. Germline CDR1 SQVTM, CDR2 ANQGSEA. The V end was cut by 4 bases, the J end by 0 bases, with 12 bases between. This chain's CDR3 is CSVGRGNPNTGELFF. CDR3 sequence (DNA): TGCAGCGTTGGCCGAGGGAACCCGAACACCGGGGAGCTGTTTTTT.

This clonotype was counted at least ten times. The V and J genes are TRBV6-2 or TRBV6-3 and TRBJ2-1, with D unresolved. Trimming stripped 7 bases from V and 4 bases from J, with 11 bases between. The germline V gene encodes CDR1 MNHEY and CDR2 SVGEGT. This CDR3 has 13 amino acids. The CDR3 DNA sequence: TGTGCCAGCAACGACGGCGGTTACAATGAGCAGTTCTTC. Translation gives CASNDGGYNEQFF.

Worth noting for this clonotype: This could be a read error, since a much larger clone is one nucleotide away. This chain connects TRBV12-3 or TRBV12-4 to TRBJ1-1, with D unclear. The CDR3 length is 15 residues. The CDR3 region has the DNA TGTGCCAGCAGTTTACCCACCGACTTGAACACTGAAGCTTCCTTT. Protein product: CASSLPTDLNTEASF.

CDR3 nucleotides: TGTGCCAGTACGCCCGGGCAGGGGACTTATGGCTACACCTTC. This encodes CASTPGQGTYGYTF. The genes are TRBV19 and TRBJ1-2; D is possibly TRBD1 (6 bases). Germline V gives CDR1 LNHDA, CDR2 SQIVND (reference sequence). V dropped 7 bases and J dropped 5 bases, with 17 bases sitting between them. The CDR3 covers 14 residues.

The sample holds many counts of this clonotype. This chain connects TRBV7-2 to TRBJ2-5; 8 bases are shared with TRBD2. This CDR3 has 15 amino acids. The V segment lost 2 bases and the J segment 1 base; nucleotides outside the gene matches: 3. In germline, CDR1 is SGHTA, CDR2 FQGNSA. Here the CDR3 DNA reads TGTGCCAGCAGCTTATCGGGGGGGGCCCAAGAGACCCAGTACTTC. It translates to CASSLSGGAQETQYF.

V and J are TRBV5-1 and TRBJ2-7, with D possibly being TRBD1 (6 bases). V was pared by 4 bases and J by 2 bases, with 10 bases between. Germline loops: CDR1 SGHRS, CDR2 YFSETQ. CDR3 length: 13 residues. The CDR3 region has the DNA TGCGCCAGCAGCGCCTGGACAGCCTACGAGCAGTACTTC. Encoded protein: CASSAWTAYEQYF.

This clonotype was picked up a small number of times. The V call is TRBV7-9, the J call TRBJ1-1; 9 bases are shared with TRBD1. Germline trimming cut 6 bases from V and 1 base from J; bases unmatched to any gene: 9. Germline CDR1 SEHNR, CDR2 FQNEAQ (reference sequence). CDR3 length: 16 residues. CDR3 DNA sequence: TGTGCCAGCAGGGGATTACAGGGGGCGGAGAACACTGAAGCTTTCTTT. It encodes CASRGLQGAENTEAFF.

This clonotype was seen repeatedly, ten times or more. The chain joins TRBV11-3 to TRBJ2-1; 9 bases align to TRBD2. The germline V gene has CDR1 SGHNT and CDR2 YENEEA. Trimming cost V 1 base and J 6 bases; bases outside gene matches: 7. The CDR3 consists of 16 residues. DNA of the CDR3: TGTGCCAGCAGCTTAGCCTCAGGGACTAGCAGCAATGAGCAGTTCTTC. Protein sequence: CASSLASGTSSNEQFF.

J is TRBJ2-7 and V is TRBV30; TRBD2 aligns across 7 bases. The germline V gene encodes CDR1 GTSNPN and CDR2 SVGIG (reference sequence). This CDR3 is built from 14 residues. Losses at the gene ends were 0 bases for V and 2 bases for J; bases not matched to a gene: 4. This CDR3 is CAWSVQSGTYEQYF. The CDR3 DNA is TGTGCCTGGAGTGTACAAAGCGGGACCTACGAGCAGTACTTC.

This chain links TRBV20-1 with TRBJ2-3, with D tentatively TRBD2 (6 bases). CDR1 is DFQATT and CDR2 is SNEGSKA in the germline V gene (reference sequence). V shed 5 bases and J shed 0 bases, with 15 bases lying between them. The CDR3 has 15 amino acids. The CDR3 is CSAPRGTASTDTQYF. CDR3 bases: TGCAGTGCTCCGCGCGGGACTGCTAGCACAGATACGCAGTATTTT.